One TCR beta chain is described in this entry. V was clipped by 5 bases and J by 0 bases, with 13 bases between them. The V gene's germline CDR1 is SGHTA and CDR2 FQGNSA. The CDR3 has 16 residues. Methods used by the authors: Amplified reference gene primers provided the basis for estimating nucleated cell counts. Assay: immunoSEQ multiplex PCR; the TCRdb copy retains only in-frame clones and omits some. The V and J calls and clone size were taken over from that table, and D and trimming were inferred from the DNA. This table has 50,000 or so clones, 80% to 85% appearing once. The sample belongs to a study of blood T cell repertoires in COVID-19. Study-level background: Acute-phase and convalescent COVID-19 samples originated in the United States, Italy and Spain. PBMCs, B-cell-depleted T cells, or T cells were the source of the cDNA or gDNA that made up the material.

The chain uses TRBV7-2 and TRBJ2-2, with D perhaps matching TRBD2 (7 bases). This clonotype was obtained from a man in his sixties or seventies with acute or convalescent COVID-19. Sample: peripheral blood. In DNA form, the CDR3 reads TGTGCCAGCAGCCAAAGGGGGGGACCGAACACCGGGGAGCTGTTTTTT. Translating gives CASSQRGGPNTGELFF.